These 19 T cell receptor beta chains originate from one sample sequenced in a study of CD8 T cells in ankylosing spondylitis. Via MiXCR, TCRdb re-called the 5' RACE reads, giving one row per CDR3 protein. The sample lists roughly 160,000 distinct CDR3 sequences; around 10% were seen once. The material sequenced was blood, either unsorted or a sorted T cell fraction (not recorded which). These receptors were collected from a male donor with ankylosing spondylitis or in good health (not recorded which).

This clonotype has at least ten counts. This chain connects TRBV10-2 to TRBJ2-1; TRBD2 agrees at 8 bases. The germline gives CDR1 WSHSY, CDR2 SAAADI. The CDR3 loop spans 15 amino acids. V lost 2 bases and J lost 5; bases outside the gene matches: 5. The CDR3 bases are TGCGCCAGCAGTGAGCCCGGGACTAGGAACAATGAGCAGTTCTTC. Translation: CASSEPGTRNNEQFF.

This clonotype was seen ten or more times. The chain has TRBV7-6 and TRBJ2-2, with 11 bases aligning to TRBD2. The CDR3 runs to 17 residues. Germline assignment: CDR1 SGHVS and CDR2 FNYEAQ. After removal of 4 bases from V and 0 bases from J, the junction contained 4 bases not matched to a gene. The CDR3 reads CASSSSGGPTNTGELFF. The CDR3 region has the DNA TGTGCCAGCAGCTCTAGCGGGGGGCCCACGAACACCGGGGAGCTGTTTTTT.

The J gene is TRBJ1-1, the V gene TRBV5-6, with TRBD1 matching over 7 bases. The CDR3 contains 16 residues. Germline V gene sequence: CDR1 SGHDT, CDR2 YYEEEE. The V gene end was trimmed by 5 bases and the J gene end by 1 base; junction bases not matched to a gene: 11. CDR3 loop: CASRGIGGAGNTEAFF. The CDR3 nucleotides are TGTGCCAGCAGGGGAATAGGGGGCGCGGGGAACACTGAAGCTTTCTTT. The variable domain in full, completed from reference TRBV5-6 and TRBJ1-1, reads DAGVTQSPTHLIKTRGQQVTLRCSPKSGHDTVSWYQQALGQGPQFIFQYYEEEERQRGNFPDRFSGHQFPNYSSELNVNALLLGDSALYLCASRGIGGAGNTEAFFGQGTRLTVV.

This clonotype has just a few counts. V gene TRBV4-3 combines with J gene TRBJ1-2, with TRBD1 as a possible D gene (5 bases). V dropped 0 bases and J dropped 8 bases, with 10 bases sitting between them. CDR3 length: 13 residues. Germline CDR1 and CDR2: LGHNA and YSLEER. Here the CDR3 DNA reads TGCGCCAGCAGCCAAGATAGCAGGGCAGGCTACACCTTC. Translating gives CASSQDSRAGYTF.

This clonotype was observed at least ten times. This CDR3 is CASSDGAGPTDTQYF. The CDR3 bases are TGTGCCAGCAGTGATGGTGCGGGCCCCACAGATACGCAGTATTTT. The rearrangement joins TRBV2 to TRBJ2-3; D is possibly TRBD2 (5 bases). Trimming removed 3 bases at V and 2 bases at J, with 12 bases between. Germline V gene lookup returns CDR1 SNHLY and CDR2 FYNNEI. CDR3 length: 15 residues.

This clonotype was observed at least ten times. At one boundary the junction diverges from the germline segment, which might be a read error. The chain couples TRBV7-2 to TRBJ2-5; 7 nucleotides agree with TRBD2. The CDR3 covers 12 residues. CDR1 SGHTA and CDR2 FQGNSA come from the germline V gene. CDR3 sequence: CASSSLSGFGHF. CDR3 in DNA: TGTGCCAGCAGCTCCCTTAGCGGGTTCGGCCACTTC.

The chain combines TRBV7-9 with TRBJ2-7; the D is unclear. The CDR3 spans 15 residues. Trimming stripped 4 bases from V and 2 bases from J, with 15 bases between. The germline gives CDR1 SEHNR, CDR2 FQNEAQ (reference sequence). The CDR3 coding sequence is TGTGCCAGCAGCTCACCCGCTCAGGTACCCTACGAGCAGTACTTC. It yields the protein CASSSPAQVPYEQYF.

The sample holds many counts of this clonotype. This chain joins TRBV5-1 and TRBJ1-4; TRBD1 might be the D (5 bases). Trimming removed 3 bases from V and 0 bases from J, with 12 bases in between. The CDR3 is 16 residues long. Germline V CDR1 and CDR2: SGHRS, YFSETQ. For the CDR3, the DNA is TGCGCCAGCAGCTCTTTAGACAGAGCAACTAATGAAAAACTGTTTTTT. This translates into CASSSLDRATNEKLFF.

This clonotype occurred many times. The chain joins TRBV5-5 to TRBJ1-5; D is undetermined. Germline lookup yields CDR1 SGHKS and CDR2 YYEKEE (reference sequence). The CDR3 contains 16 residues. Trimming left V 1 base short and J 2 bases short, with 13 bases between. The CDR3 loop is CASSLSSGIGNQPQHF. In DNA, the CDR3 is TGTGCCAGCAGCTTGTCCTCCGGGATAGGCAATCAGCCCCAGCATTTT.

This clonotype was observed at least ten times. The chain carries TRBV20-1 and TRBJ1-2, with D perhaps TRBD1 (6 bases). The CDR3 runs 15 residues. Germline CDR1 is DFQATT and CDR2 is SNEGSKA (reference sequence). The V gene lost 2 bases and the J gene lost 7 bases, with 20 bases spanning the gap. CDR3 DNA: TGCAGTGCTAGACGCTCGGGGCAGGGGTTAGGTGGCTACACCTTC. Translated: CSARRSGQGLGGYTF.

This clonotype was seen at least ten times. The chain recombines TRBV12-3 or TRBV12-4 with TRBJ1-3; D is possibly TRBD1 (6 bases). Trimming took off 7 bases at V and 4 bases at J, with 17 bases between the two ends. This CDR3 spans 15 amino acids. This CDR3 reads CASTPAPGAGNTIYF. In nucleotides, the CDR3 is TGTGCCAGCACCCCAGCCCCAGGGGCCGGAAACACCATATATTTT.

V usage is TRBV7-2 and J usage is TRBJ2-7; D is possibly TRBD1 (7 bases). Germline V gene sequence: CDR1 SGHTA, CDR2 FQGNSA. V shed 0 bases and J shed 9 bases, with 18 bases lying between them. The CDR3 length is 15 residues. CDR3 sequence reads: CASSLAPSGGRGQYF. The CDR3, as DNA: TGTGCCAGCAGCTTAGCCCCCTCAGGGGGGCGGGGGCAGTACTTC.

This clonotype was seen more than once but under ten times. V gene TRBV4-1 combines with J gene TRBJ2-7; TRBD1 matches at 7 bases. Per germline, CDR1 MGHRA and CDR2 YSYEKL. The ends lost 2 bases at V and 7 bases at J; junction bases unmatched: 5. The CDR3 runs to 13 residues. The CDR3 sequence: CASSQIGQAEQYF. The CDR3 DNA follows: TGCGCCAGCAGCCAAATAGGACAGGCAGAGCAGTACTTC.

This clonotype appeared many times. The chain links TRBV20-1 to TRBJ1-2; a possible D gene is TRBD1 (5 bases). V was shortened by 0 bases and J by 2 bases, with 7 bases between the two germline ends. There are 13 residues in the CDR3. Germline V CDR1 and CDR2: DFQATT, SNEGSKA (reference sequence). CDR3 residues: CSARDRGNYGYTF. The CDR3 nucleotides are TGCAGTGCTAGAGATCGGGGGAACTATGGCTACACCTTC.

This clonotype was seen repeatedly, ten times or more. This chain links TRBV10-1 with TRBJ2-7; D possibly matches TRBD1 or TRBD2 (5 bases each). In germline, CDR1 is WNHNN, CDR2 SYGVQD (reference sequence). The CDR3 contains 13 residues. The V end was cut by 5 bases, the J end by 7 bases, with 15 bases between. CDR3 bases: TGCGCCAGCAGTCCTTGGGACGGCGGGGAGCAGTACTTC. This translates into CASSPWDGGEQYF.

The CDR3 loop reads CATSDKTSGRPASYEQYF. As DNA, the CDR3 is TGTGCCACCAGTGATAAGACTAGCGGGAGGCCCGCTTCCTACGAGCAGTACTTC. The chain employs TRBV24-1 and TRBJ2-7, with TRBD2 matching over 13 bases. The V segment lost 3 bases and the J segment 1 base; nucleotides outside the gene matches: 8. This CDR3 is 18 amino acids long. The V gene's germline CDR1 is KGHDR and CDR2 SFDVKD.

Ten or more counts support this clonotype. The rearrangement joins TRBV19 to TRBJ2-1; D gene unclear. With 9 bases removed from V and 2 bases from J, the gap between germline ends came to 8 bases. The germline gives CDR1 LNHDA, CDR2 SQIVND (reference sequence). This CDR3 region has 12 residues. The CDR3 loop reads CASSLTYNEQFF. The CDR3 bases are TGTGCCAGCAGCCTAACCTACAATGAGCAGTTCTTC. Supplemented by reference TRBV19 and TRBJ2-1, the full variable domain reads DGGITQSPKYLFRKEGQNVTLSCEQNLNHDAMYWYRQDPGQGLRLIYYSQIVNDFQKGDIAEGYSVSREKKESFPLTVTSAQKNPTAFYLCASSLTYNEQFFGPGTRLTVL.

The table lists this clonotype with a few counts. The chain recombines TRBV20-1 with TRBJ2-3, with D perhaps matching TRBD2 (5 bases). V lost 6 bases to trimming and J lost 0 bases, with 16 bases between them. This CDR3 comprises 15 residues. CDR1 DFQATT and CDR2 SNEGSKA come from the germline V gene (reference sequence). The CDR3 DNA reads as TGCAGTGCCCATTACCTAGCTGTCAGCACAGATACGCAGTATTTT. It codes for CSAHYLAVSTDTQYF.

This clonotype showed up just a few times. The V and J genes are TRBV7-2 and TRBJ1-5; TRBD1 matches at 9 bases. The germline CDR1 and CDR2 sequences are SGHTA and FQGNSA. With V trimmed by 3 bases and J by 6 bases, 12 bases remained unmatched. The length of the CDR3 is 17 residues. Here the CDR3 DNA reads TGTGCCAGCAGCTTTTCTGGGACAGGGAATCCCCTTCAGCCCCAGCATTTT. This sequence encodes CASSFSGTGNPLQPQHF.